This T cell receptor beta chain stems from a study of identical twins listed by TCRdb under 2016. In terms of the full investigation: To test whether fetal clonotypes persist, the study used deep sequencing on TCR alpha and beta repertoires from monozygotic twins, unrelated adults of various ages, and cord blood. Replicate twin experiments were performed at different times using different library preparation protocols to rule out contamination. The paper as a whole reports these results and caveats: Fewer insertions were carried by abundant cord blood beta clonotypes, a similar but weaker trend appeared in young adult naive repertoires, and no such trend appeared in memory repertoires. The excess sharing between twins in beta out-of-frame sequences was weaker because fewer shared sequences reduced the signal-to-noise ratio. Invariant T cells such as MAIT and iNKT could partly confound zero-insertion analyses, although diverse VJ usage argued against such confounding for most clonotypes. Compared with coincidental sharing between unrelated individuals, out-of-frame TCR alpha sequences shared between twins showed an excess of sequences with low generation probability. Recombination models systematically underestimated out-of-frame TCR alpha sharing in monozygotic twins but agreed with sharing between unrelated individuals. Because the same donors could not be followed over many years, conclusions were based on cross-sectional statistical analysis.

CDR3 length: 15 amino acids, cysteine to phenylalanine. Only the CDR3 region is kept as DNA, spanning 45 bases read in frame from base 1. V is cut back by 2 bases and J by 4 bases, with 3 bases in the junction unmatched. The method behind the library was 5' RACE. Sequencing instrument: Illumina HiSeq 2000. Template switching added a universal primer binding site, and the final cDNA carried a unique molecular identifier that allowed TCR cDNA molecules to be counted accurately. Specific primers in the conserved constant-segment region were used to synthesize first-strand cDNA for the TCR alpha and beta chains. Each cDNA library was double barcoded, with a SMART-Mk sample barcode plus Illumina barcodes, to control for contamination. TruSeq adapter sequences, together with Illumina sample barcodes, were added in two successive PCR steps. The Illumina HiSeq platform was used with custom primers to sequence TCR alpha and beta cDNA libraries. The study's own analysis went as follows. MiGEC processed the raw reads to extract unique molecular identifiers, while MiXCR was used to determine the CDR3 positions. For each individual, recombination models were inferred using an EM algorithm with the repgenHMM and IGoR tools. Shared clonotype analysis was performed with the tcR package in R, normalizing sharing by the product of cloneset sizes. To study raw recombination free of thymic and clonal selection effects, out-of-frame nonproductive sequences were analyzed. The public reads were run again by TCRdb, first through fastp at Q25 and then through MiXCR, and only productive beta chains were kept. For every CDR3 protein sequence, its rows merge into one entry that carries the most common genes and DNA. V and J calls and clone size were set by TCRdb, not the authors. The sample contains some 560,000 distinct CDR3 sequences, 9.6% of them found a single time. The top ten constitute 2.5% to 3% of the sample.

Only healthy Caucasian donors were included. Three pairs of female monozygotic twins, all aged roughly 18 to 29 years, were included in the twin cohort. RNA for TCR libraries was isolated from peripheral blood mononuclear cells. This clonotype was counted at least ten times. Its antigen remains unidentified. Per-base quality was not reported, and no clone a single base away is much larger than it. These data also formed part of another study, on yellow fever vaccine responses in identical twins. The second paper further reports: The T cell response to vaccination in identical twins was reported by the authors to appear partly convergent and partly personalized. Focusing on identical twins, the study followed the T cell clones that responded to the vaccine, and did so with precision.

This chain is built from TRBV12-3 or TRBV12-4 and TRBJ2-2; TRBD1 matches 8 bases in the middle. The sequence was collected from a woman between 18 and 29 years old in good health. Sequences were obtained from PBMCs. The DNA is as follows: TGTGCCAGCAGTTTAACAGGGGGAGGCACCGGGGAGCTGTTTTTT. Protein translation: CASSLTGGGTGELFF.